This paragraph covers one T cell receptor beta chain sequence. Multiplex touch-down PCR with TRB-A/B primers amplified rearranged V-D-J TRB sequences. TCRdb itself ran the multiplex PCR reads through MiXCR, one entry per CDR3 protein. This table holds more than 8,000 distinct CDR3 sequences, 39% found once. Peripheral blood genomic DNA, not sorted cells or RNA, was the template. This specimen comes from a study of T cell repertoires in aging, cancer and after chemotherapy. The germline CDR1 and CDR2 sequences are MDHEN and SYDVKM. V shed 9 bases and J shed 4 bases, with 19 bases lying between them. The CDR3 extends over 14 amino acids.

This chain uses TRBV28 with TRBJ2-7; D is possibly TRBD1 (6 bases). The sequenced sample consisted of blood. This receptor was identified in a human donor in good health. Here the CDR3 DNA reads TGTGCCAGTCGGATGCAGGGGTTTATATACGAGCAGTACTTC. This codes for CASRMQGFIYEQYF.